The 14 T cell receptor beta chains listed next were all sequenced from one sample in a study of a mutant IDH1 vaccine in newly diagnosed glioma. Time point given: week 23, last vaccination. Vaccine doses each comprised 300 ug of mutant IDH1 20-mer peptide, with topical imiquimod. The antigens of these receptors remain unknown. Sequenced by immunoSEQ multiplex PCR; TCRdb stores in-frame clones only, minus some. The table records roughly 60,000 clones, roughly 85% of them present only once. The source material was PBMCs, sampled from a glioma patient whose treatment included an IDH1 peptide vaccine. The receptors here all came from a man under 40 with glioma.

The chain combines TRBV20-1 with TRBJ1-4; D is ambiguous. This CDR3 contains 11 residues. Germline CDR1 reads DFQATT; CDR2 reads SNEGSKA (reference sequence). Between the trimmed V and J ends, which lost 7 bases and 2 bases, there was a span of 5 bases. CDR3: CSGSTNEKLFF. Written as DNA, the CDR3 is TGCAGTGGTAGCACTAATGAAAAACTGTTTTTT.

This clone came up a few times. The chain links TRBV7-9 to TRBJ1-5; D gene unclear. Per the germline V gene, CDR1 is SEHNR and CDR2 is FQNEAQ (reference sequence). Deletions cut 1 base from V and 6 bases from J, with 7 bases between. CDR3 size: 13 residues. CDR3 amino acids: CASSLGSSQPQHF. In DNA, the CDR3 is TGTGCCAGCAGCTTAGGTTCGTCTCAGCCCCAGCATTTT.

The rearrangement uses TRBV5-1 and TRBJ2-7; TRBD2 is a possible D gene (5 bases). Germline CDR1 reads SGHRS; CDR2 reads YFSETQ. CDR3 length: 17 residues. V was trimmed by 2 bases and J by 0 bases, leaving 18 bases between them. CDR3: CASSLPTGRLNSYEQYF. The CDR3 region has the DNA TGCGCCAGCAGCTTACCTACGGGGAGATTAAACTCCTACGAGCAGTACTTC.

The chain carries TRBV25-1 and TRBJ2-5; 8 nucleotides agree with TRBD2. This CDR3 is built from 15 residues. Germline V lookup: CDR1 MGHDK, CDR2 SYGVNS. V lost 4 bases, J lost 1 base, and 5 bases stayed unmatched. CDR3 sequence: CASSVAGGIQETQYF. The CDR3, as DNA: TGTGCCAGCAGTGTTGCGGGGGGTATCCAAGAGACCCAGTACTTC.

This clone was observed a handful of times. The chain has TRBV4-1 and TRBJ1-2, with 7 nucleotides matching TRBD1. V shed 0 bases, J shed 2 bases, and the junction held 3 bases outside the gene matches. Germline assignment: CDR1 MGHRA and CDR2 YSYEKL. The CDR3 is 15 residues long. In nucleotides, the CDR3 is TGCGCCAGCAGCCAAGACCCGGACAGGAACTATGGCTACACCTTC. Translation gives CASSQDPDRNYGYTF.

This clone was seen only once. The chain has TRBV5-1 and TRBJ2-5; tentative D call: TRBD1 (5 bases). CDR3 size: 14 residues. Per germline, CDR1 SGHRS and CDR2 YFSETQ. V was clipped by 0 bases and J by 0 bases, with 6 bases between them. The CDR3 protein is CASSLEGNQETQYF. The CDR3 bases are TGCGCCAGCAGCTTGGAGGGGAACCAAGAGACCCAGTACTTC. The whole variable domain, filled in from reference TRBV5-1 and TRBJ2-5, reads KAGVTQTPRYLIKTRGQQVTLSCSPISGHRSVSWYQQTPGQGLQFLFEYFSETQRNKGNFPGRFSGRQFSNSRSEMNVSTLELGDSALYLCASSLEGNQETQYFGPGTRLLVL.

The rearrangement links TRBV5-4 to TRBJ1-1; D ambiguous. The germline V gene encodes CDR1 SGHNT and CDR2 YYREEE (reference sequence). The CDR3 is 17 amino acids. Between the trimmed V and J ends, which lost 4 bases and 2 bases, there was a span of 21 bases. CDR3 region: CASSPATRSLFNTEAFF. The CDR3, as DNA: TGTGCCAGCAGCCCCGCGACGAGATCTCTCTTCAACACTGAAGCTTTCTTT.

The chain combines TRBV2 with TRBJ2-2, with D perhaps TRBD1 (6 bases). V was trimmed by 7 bases and J by 3 bases, leaving 12 bases between them. The CDR3 sequence is 14 residues long. The germline V gene encodes CDR1 SNHLY and CDR2 FYNNEI. DNA of the CDR3: TGTGCCAGCAATCGGGACACTTACACCGGGGAGCTGTTTTTT. Residues: CASNRDTYTGELFF.

The rearrangement links TRBV5-5 to TRBJ1-1; D is undetermined. The CDR3 is 15 residues long. Trimming pared 4 bases from V and 7 bases from J, leaving 20 bases between. Germline CDR1 is SGHKS and CDR2 is YYEKEE (reference sequence). CDR3 nucleotides: TGTGCCAGCAGCCCTCACATGGGGTCCTATTATGAAGCTTTCTTT. Residues: CASSPHMGSYYEAFF.

The CDR3 region has the DNA TGTGCCAGCAGCTTGGGGACAGTCTCTGGAAACACCATATATTTT. Protein: CASSLGTVSGNTIYF. V usage is TRBV7-2 and J usage is TRBJ1-3, with TRBD1 matching over 7 bases. J lost 0 bases, V lost 3 bases, and 2 bases had no gene match. There are 15 residues in the CDR3. Germline V gene sequence: CDR1 SGHTA, CDR2 FQGNSA.

The chain employs TRBV18 and TRBJ1-3, with D uncertain. The V and J ends lost 2 bases and 0 bases respectively, with 8 bases between them. Germline CDR1 and CDR2: KGHSH and LQKENI. This CDR3 comprises 15 residues. CDR3 region: CASSPSLSSGNTIYF. Here the CDR3 DNA reads TGTGCCAGCTCACCAAGCCTGAGCTCTGGAAACACCATATATTTT.

This chain connects TRBV5-1 to TRBJ1-1, with a tentative D call TRBD1 (6 bases). The V gene lost 4 bases and the J gene lost 0 bases, with 13 bases spanning the gap. The CDR3 spans 15 residues. Germline-derived CDR1 and CDR2 are SGHRS and YFSETQ. The CDR3 region has the DNA TGCGCCAGCAGCGAAGCGGACAGAATGAACACTGAAGCTTTCTTT. This encodes CASSEADRMNTEAFF.

This clone appeared once. The chain recombines TRBV7-9 with TRBJ2-7; 7 bases match TRBD1. The CDR3 has 13 residues. Germline V CDR1 and CDR2: SEHNR, FQNEAQ (reference sequence). Trimming cost V 5 bases and J 2 bases; bases outside gene matches: 3. The CDR3 DNA reads TGTGCCAGCAGCCGGGACAGAGCCTACGAGCAGTACTTC. Its translation: CASSRDRAYEQYF.

V usage is TRBV7-9 and J usage is TRBJ2-1, with no clear D. The CDR3 is made up of 11 amino acids. The V gene's germline CDR1 is SEHNR and CDR2 FQNEAQ (reference sequence). V was pared by 5 bases and J by 8 bases, with 7 bases between. The CDR3 sequence: CASSGSYEQFF. CDR3 in DNA: TGTGCCAGCAGCGGATCCTATGAGCAGTTCTTC.